This T cell receptor beta chain was retrieved from a study of cytomegalovirus exposure and HLA in healthy donors. Both 60 Vbeta primers and 13 Jbeta primers went into the PCR. This table comes from immunoSEQ multiplex PCR, and its TCRdb copy is limited to in-frame clones, with some not included. The repertoire holds about 120,000 clones, with approximately 83% as singletons. Comment on this clone: Its antigen is unknown.

J gave up 10 bases and V 5 bases, and 16 bases lay outside the gene matches. Germline assignment: CDR1 MDHEN and CDR2 SYDVKM. The length of the CDR3 is 15 residues. The study, taken as a whole, reports: While the bulk of TCR sequences proved rare, some public TCRs turned up in many donors. As a later analysis revealed, most CMV-associated TCR beta chains appeared HLA-restricted. Being indistinguishable, some V segments were excluded, TRBV6-2 and TRBV6-3 among them. In an earlier analysis, productive rearrangement rates for most beta V segments clustered near 87% or 30%.

The sample taken for sequencing was PBMCs. The chain is built from TRBV28 and TRBJ1-1, with 7 bases lining up with TRBD1. The receptor comes from a man aged 35 to 55 in good health and CMV-seronegative. The CDR3: CASSPPEGQTVGAFF. The DNA for the CDR3 is TGTGCCAGCAGTCCCCCGGAGGGACAGACCGTAGGAGCTTTCTTT.